The 11 T cell receptor beta chains reported below all come from one sample, sequenced in a study of T cell responses to AZD1222 COVID-19 vaccine. Repertoires were generated with immunoSEQ multiplex PCR, while TCRdb's copy carries only in-frame clones and drops some. The sample has about 120,000 clones; 80% to 90% are singletons. Sequenced material: peripheral blood, taken on day 0 of AZD1222 vaccination. Source of these receptors: an adult in good health.

The CDR3 sequence is CASTTGTYEKLFF. CDR3 nucleotides: TGTGCCAGCACCACCGGGACCTATGAAAAACTGTTTTTT. This chain connects TRBV2 to TRBJ1-4; TRBD1 might be the D (5 bases). This CDR3 spans 13 amino acids. V lost 7 bases, J lost 6 bases, and 12 bases lay in between. Germline V gene sequence: CDR1 SNHLY, CDR2 FYNNEI.

In nucleotides, the CDR3 is TGTGCCGGCCGTAGAGGGACAGGAACCAATTCACCCCTCCACTTT. Amino acid sequence: CAGRRGTGTNSPLHF. The chain is built from TRBV6-6 and TRBJ1-6; 8 positions agree with TRBD1. V trimming: 11 bases; J trimming: 7 bases; junction bases outside the gene matches: 13. This CDR3 is built from 15 residues. Germline CDR1 reads MNHNY; CDR2 reads SVGAGI (reference sequence).

This sequence joins TRBV11-2 and TRBJ1-2, with D possibly matching TRBD1 (6 bases). Trimming removed 4 bases at V and 0 bases at J, with 15 bases between. The CDR3 has 16 amino acids. From germline, CDR1 is SGHAT and CDR2 FQNNGV. CDR3 DNA sequence: TGTGCCAGCAGCTCCCTGGGGGCGGGAACTAACTATGGCTACACCTTC. Translated: CASSSLGAGTNYGYTF.

The chain couples TRBV14 to TRBJ2-4; D is undetermined. The germline V and J ends were trimmed by 4 bases and 0 bases, with 7 bases remaining between them. This CDR3 spans 14 amino acids. CDR1 and CDR2 from the germline V gene are SGHDN and FVKESK. The CDR3 DNA is TGTGCCAGCAGCCTCATGCTAGCCAAAAACATTCAGTACTTC. Its translation: CASSLMLAKNIQYF.

The J gene is TRBJ2-1, the V gene TRBV4-1; D remains ambiguous. Trimming shortened V by 1 base and J by 2 bases, and 9 bases separated the two germline ends. This CDR3 comprises 15 residues. Germline CDR1 and CDR2: MGHRA and YSYEKL. The CDR3 sequence: CASSQGEGPYNEQFF. Written as DNA, the CDR3 is TGCGCCAGCAGCCAAGGGGAAGGCCCCTACAATGAGCAGTTCTTC.

The V gene is TRBV5-6, the J gene TRBJ1-2; D remains ambiguous. CDR3 length equals 14 residues. CDR1 and CDR2 (germline): SGHDT, YYEEEE. Between the trimmed V and J ends, which lost 0 bases and 9 bases, there was a span of 15 bases. Written as DNA, the CDR3 is TGTGCCAGCAGCTTGGGACCTTCTATAGACCGCTACACCTTC. Residues: CASSLGPSIDRYTF.

The chain couples TRBV3-1 (or the pseudogene TRBV3-2) to TRBJ1-6; 7 bases agree with TRBD1. J gave up 9 bases and V 4 bases, and 12 bases lay outside the gene matches. This CDR3 spans 16 amino acids. Per germline, CDR1 LGHDT and CDR2 YNNKEL (reference sequence). The CDR3 region is CASSPRQGGDGSPLHF. Here the CDR3 DNA reads TGTGCCAGCAGCCCTCGCCAGGGGGGCGATGGTTCACCCCTCCACTTT.

The J gene is TRBJ2-7, the V gene TRBV19, with TRBD1 matching over 7 bases. Trimming took 4 bases from V and 7 from J; bases not matched to a gene: 10. This CDR3 is built from 14 residues. Looked up from germline, CDR1 is LNHDA and CDR2 is SQIVND (reference sequence). CDR3 sequence (DNA): TGTGCCAGTAGTACCTACAGGGGATTTGGGGAGCAGTACTTC. Its protein product is CASSTYRGFGEQYF.

The chain uses TRBV27 and TRBJ2-2; D gene unclear. Germline loops: CDR1 MNHEY, CDR2 SMNVEV (reference sequence). V lost 2 bases and J 8 bases, leaving 9 bases between the germline ends. This CDR3 is 13 amino acids long. This CDR3 is CASSLQVAGELFF. The DNA for the CDR3 is TGTGCCAGCAGTTTACAAGTGGCGGGGGAGCTGTTTTTT.

The chain uses TRBV24-1 and TRBJ2-1; D gene ambiguous. The CDR3 runs to 17 residues. V lost 0 bases and J 0 bases, leaving 11 bases between the germline ends. CDR1 and CDR2 from the germline V gene are KGHDR and SFDVKD. The chain's CDR3 is CATSDLHGTSSYNEQFF. CDR3 bases: TGTGCCACCAGTGATTTGCATGGCACGAGCTCCTACAATGAGCAGTTCTTC.

The rearrangement links TRBV5-6 to TRBJ1-6, with 7 bases lining up with TRBD1. V was pared by 2 bases and J by 8 bases, with 4 bases of the junction left unmatched. The CDR3 is 14 residues long. The germline CDR1 and CDR2 sequences are SGHDT and YYEEEE. The CDR3 nucleotides read TGTGCCAGCAGCTTAAGGGGGCAGTATTCACCCCTCCACTTT. Its protein product is CASSLRGQYSPLHF.